This T cell receptor (beta chain) emerged from a study of read filtering for tumor transcriptome and immune sequencing. Study outcomes and limitations: The sorted CD138-negative fraction was a mixed bone marrow immune population, not purified T cells. Without single-read clonotypes, shared clonotype proportions correlated more between IR-seq and RNA-seq.

Trimming removed 1 base at V and 2 bases at J, with 6 bases between. CDR3 length: 14 residues. CDR1 and CDR2 (germline): MDHEN, SYDVKM. This clonotype was observed at least ten times. Its antigen is unknown. The library was built from about 0.4 ug RNA with molecular barcoded adaptors for alpha/delta and beta/gamma chains. One entry per CDR3 protein, called by TCRdb with MiXCR from the reads. The sample includes roughly 90,000 distinct CDR3 sequences, about 22% of them seen just once. The clonotype originates from a donor at least 40 years old with multiple myeloma. V usage is TRBV28 and J usage is TRBJ1-5; D is unresolved. Sequenced input: a population of CD138-negative cells sorted from bone marrow. The CDR3 coding sequence is TGTGCCAGCAGTTTATCCTTGGGCAATCAGCCCCAGCATTTT. This codes for CASSLSLGNQPQHF.